This T cell receptor beta chain was captured by sequencing in a study of beta chain features in type 1 diabetes. In the study overall: Examination of sorted cells across all samples involved 100 million or so cells.

Germline values: CDR1 SGHVS, CDR2 FNYEAQ. The trim removed 8 bases at V and 8 bases at J, leaving 16 bases unmatched. This CDR3 contains 15 residues. Each donor gave one heparinised blood draw averaging roughly 100 mL. Notes on the study in general: Shortening that was moderate but significant affected the TCRB CDR3s of Type 1 diabetes patients in all four CD4+ subsets.

The table lists this clone with a few counts. Its target is unknown. Every bit of the isolated RNA underwent reverse transcription, so sequencing read expressed TCRB transcripts. Measured with immunoSEQ multiplex PCR; TCRdb has only the in-frame clones, and not every one. The top ten hold about 2.4% of the sample, which has 100,000 to 150,000 clones, roughly 17% seen once. The chain has TRBV7-6 and TRBJ2-7; 9 nucleotides match TRBD2. The sample was central memory CD4+ T cells from blood. The sequence was collected from a man between 18 and 35 years old with type 1 diabetes. Here the CDR3 DNA reads TGTGCCAGCGGGGATCAGGGGACTAGCCCGGTTCAGCAGTACTTC. It yields the protein CASGDQGTSPVQQYF. Using reference TRBV7-6 and TRBJ2-7 for the parts outside the CDR3, the full variable domain is GAGVSQSPRYKVTKRGQDVALRCDPISGHVSLYWYRQALGQGPEFLTYFNYEAQQDKSGLPNDRFSAERPEGSISTLTIQRTEQRDSAMYRCASGDQGTSPVQQYFGPGTRLTVT.